This note documents a single TCR beta chain sequence. CDR3 size: 14 residues. V lost 3 bases and J 5 bases, leaving 11 bases between the germline ends. Germline V gene lookup returns CDR1 MDHEN and CDR2 SYDVKM. The repertoire was sequenced with immunoSEQ multiplex PCR; TCRdb's copy has only in-frame clones and lacks some. This sample has some 230,000 clones; roughly 86% occur once, and the top ten carry 10%. The sample is drawn from a study of blood T cell repertoires in COVID-19. On the study more broadly: From the United States, Italy and Spain came samples of acute and convalescent COVID-19.

The J gene is TRBJ1-3, the V gene TRBV28; D is ambiguous. What was sequenced was peripheral blood. The origin of this receptor is a woman in her fifties or sixties with COVID-19, enrolled during active disease. CDR3 DNA sequence: TGTGCCAGCAGTTTGATGGCAGTTAGAAACACCATATATTTT. It encodes CASSLMAVRNTIYF.